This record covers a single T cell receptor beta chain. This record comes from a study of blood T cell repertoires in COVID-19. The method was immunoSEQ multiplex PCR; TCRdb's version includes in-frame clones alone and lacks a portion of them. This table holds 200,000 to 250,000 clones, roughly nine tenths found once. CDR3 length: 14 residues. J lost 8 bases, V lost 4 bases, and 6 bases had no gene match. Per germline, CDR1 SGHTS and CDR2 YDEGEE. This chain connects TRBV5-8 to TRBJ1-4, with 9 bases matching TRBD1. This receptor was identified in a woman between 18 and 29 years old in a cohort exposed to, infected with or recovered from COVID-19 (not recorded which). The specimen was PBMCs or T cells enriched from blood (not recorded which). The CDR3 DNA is TGTGCCAGCAGCGTACGGACAGGGGTGGAAAAACTGTTTTTT. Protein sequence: CASSVRTGVEKLFF.